The 5 T cell receptor beta chains in this list originate from one sample, sequenced in a study of T cell changes during pregnancy in multiple sclerosis. Libraries were prepared by immunoSEQ multiplex PCR; TCRdb keeps only in-frame clonotypes and omits some of them. The top ten clones hold about 8% of a sample with around 33,000 clones, 85% to 90% of them seen once. This specimen consisted of CD8+ T cells from peripheral blood mononuclear cells, obtained before pregnancy. Receptor source: a female donor with multiple sclerosis, enrolled in a pregnancy study.

This clone appeared a few times. This rearrangement joins TRBV30 to TRBJ1-1; the D gene is possibly TRBD1 (5 bases). The CDR3 is 12 residues long. Per germline, CDR1 GTSNPN and CDR2 SVGIG (reference sequence). Trimming pared 6 bases from V and 1 base from J, leaving 9 bases between. The CDR3 DNA reads TGTGCCTGCCTAGGGGAGAACACTGAAGCTTTCTTT. This gives the protein CACLGENTEAFF.

The V gene is TRBV4-2, the J gene TRBJ2-3; tentative D call: TRBD1 (6 bases). With 2 bases removed from V and 5 bases from J, the gap between germline ends came to 17 bases. This CDR3 has 16 amino acids. Germline V gene data show CDR1 as LGHNA and CDR2 as YNFKEQ. CDR3 region: CASSQFVGALIDTQYF. The DNA for the CDR3 is TGTGCCAGCAGCCAATTCGTGGGGGCTCTGATAGATACGCAGTATTTT.

This clone rates as medium-sized (0.01 to 0.1%). The identical CDR3 is also encoded by other nucleotide sequences in the sample. The rearrangement links TRBV6-4 to TRBJ2-3; 11 bases align to TRBD2. This CDR3 is 15 amino acids long. Germline-derived CDR1 and CDR2 are MRHNA and SNTAGT. The J segment lost 4 bases and the V segment lost 0 bases, leaving 0 bases of the junction unmatched. In DNA form, the CDR3 reads TGTGCCAGCAGTGACTCTAGCGGGGGGGCAGATACGCAGTATTTT. Protein: CASSDSSGGADTQYF.

This clone was observed a handful of times. This chain connects TRBV7-9 to TRBJ1-1; no reliable D call. CDR1 is SEHNR, CDR2 FQNEAQ, per germline (reference sequence). The CDR3 consists of 15 residues. Trimming took 3 bases from V and 3 from J, leaving 14 bases between them. Here the CDR3 reads CASSFVKPGDTEAFF. The CDR3 DNA follows: TGTGCCAGCAGCTTCGTTAAGCCCGGGGACACTGAAGCTTTCTTT.

The CDR3 coding sequence is TGTGCCAGCAGCGTAGCCTACACAGATACGCAGTATTTT. It specifies CASSVAYTDTQYF. The gene calls are TRBV9 and TRBJ2-3, with D unclear. Per germline, CDR1 SGDLS and CDR2 YYNGEE. The CDR3 is made up of 13 amino acids. V was cut by 0 bases and J by 2 bases, with 4 bases left in between.